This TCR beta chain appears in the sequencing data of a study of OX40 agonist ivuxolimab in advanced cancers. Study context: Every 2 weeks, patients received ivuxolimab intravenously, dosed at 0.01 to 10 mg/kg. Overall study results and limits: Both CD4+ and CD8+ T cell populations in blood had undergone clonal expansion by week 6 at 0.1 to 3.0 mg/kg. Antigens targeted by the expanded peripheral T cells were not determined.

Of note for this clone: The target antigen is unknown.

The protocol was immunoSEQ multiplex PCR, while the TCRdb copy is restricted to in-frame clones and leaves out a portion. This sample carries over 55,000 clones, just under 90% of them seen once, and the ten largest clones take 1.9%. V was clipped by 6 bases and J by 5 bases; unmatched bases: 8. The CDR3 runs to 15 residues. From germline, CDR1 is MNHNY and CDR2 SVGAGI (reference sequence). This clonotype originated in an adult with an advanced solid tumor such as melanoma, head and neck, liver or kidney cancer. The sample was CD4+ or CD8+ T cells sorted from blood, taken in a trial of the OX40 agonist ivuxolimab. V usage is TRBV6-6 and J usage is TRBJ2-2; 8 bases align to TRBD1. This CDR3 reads CASRTGTGGTGELFF. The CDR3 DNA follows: TGTGCCAGCAGGACCGGGACAGGCGGAACCGGGGAGCTGTTTTTT.